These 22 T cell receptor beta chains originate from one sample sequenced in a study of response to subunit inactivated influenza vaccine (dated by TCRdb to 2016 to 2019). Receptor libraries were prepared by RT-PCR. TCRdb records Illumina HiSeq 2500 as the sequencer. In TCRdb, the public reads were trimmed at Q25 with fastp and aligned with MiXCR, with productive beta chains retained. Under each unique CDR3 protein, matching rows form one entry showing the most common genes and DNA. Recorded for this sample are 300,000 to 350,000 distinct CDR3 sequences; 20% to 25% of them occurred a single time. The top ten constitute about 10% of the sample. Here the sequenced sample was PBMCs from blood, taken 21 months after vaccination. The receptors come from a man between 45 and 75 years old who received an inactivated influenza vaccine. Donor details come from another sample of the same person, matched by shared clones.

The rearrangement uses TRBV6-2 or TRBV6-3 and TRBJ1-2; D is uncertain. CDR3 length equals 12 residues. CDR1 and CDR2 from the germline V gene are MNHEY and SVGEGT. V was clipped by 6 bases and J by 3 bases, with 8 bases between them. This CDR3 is CASSPEYYGYTF. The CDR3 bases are TGTGCCAGCAGCCCTGAGTACTATGGCTACACCTTC.

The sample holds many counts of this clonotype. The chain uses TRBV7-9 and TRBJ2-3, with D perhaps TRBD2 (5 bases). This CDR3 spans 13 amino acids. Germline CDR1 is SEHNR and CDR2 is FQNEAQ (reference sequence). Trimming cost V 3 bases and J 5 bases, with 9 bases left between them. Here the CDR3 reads CASSFSGRDTQYF. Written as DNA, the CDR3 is TGTGCCAGCAGCTTTAGTGGGAGAGATACGCAGTATTTT.

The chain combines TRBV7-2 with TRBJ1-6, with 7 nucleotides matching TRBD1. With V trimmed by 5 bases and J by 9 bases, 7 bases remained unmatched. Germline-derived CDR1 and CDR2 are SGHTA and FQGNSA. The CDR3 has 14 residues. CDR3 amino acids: CASSNDRVGSPLHF. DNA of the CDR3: TGTGCCAGCAGCAACGACAGGGTGGGTTCACCCCTCCACTTT.

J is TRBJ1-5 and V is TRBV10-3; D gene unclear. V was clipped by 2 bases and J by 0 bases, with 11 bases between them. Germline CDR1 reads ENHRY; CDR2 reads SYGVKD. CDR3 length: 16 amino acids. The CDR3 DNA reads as TGTGCCATCAGTGAGGCGGACTTTTATAGCAATCAGCCCCAGCATTTT. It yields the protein CAISEADFYSNQPQHF.

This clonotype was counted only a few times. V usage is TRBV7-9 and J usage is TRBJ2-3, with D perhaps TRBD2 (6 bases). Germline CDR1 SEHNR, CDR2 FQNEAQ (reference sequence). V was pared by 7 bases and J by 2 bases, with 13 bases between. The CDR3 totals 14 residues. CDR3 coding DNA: TGTGCCAGCAACCTCCGACTAGACACAGATACGCAGTATTTT. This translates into CASNLRLDTDTQYF. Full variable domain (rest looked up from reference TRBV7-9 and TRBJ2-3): DTGVSQNPRHKITKRGQNVTFRCDPISEHNRLYWYRQTLGQGPEFLTYFQNEAQLEKSRLLSDRFSAERPKGSFSTLEIQRTEQGDSAMYLCASNLRLDTDTQYFGPGTRLTVL.

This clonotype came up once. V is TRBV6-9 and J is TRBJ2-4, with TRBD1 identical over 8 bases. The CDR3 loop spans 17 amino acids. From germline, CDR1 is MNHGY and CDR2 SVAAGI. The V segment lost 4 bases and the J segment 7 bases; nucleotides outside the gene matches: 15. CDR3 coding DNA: TGTGCCAGCAGTTTCCCGGACAGGGAAAACTACGGGAACATTCAGTACTTC. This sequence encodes CASSFPDRENYGNIQYF.

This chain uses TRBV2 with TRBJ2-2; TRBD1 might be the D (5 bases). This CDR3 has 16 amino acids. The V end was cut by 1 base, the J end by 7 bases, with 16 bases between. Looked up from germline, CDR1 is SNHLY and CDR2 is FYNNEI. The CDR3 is CASSEEGAGYLGELFF. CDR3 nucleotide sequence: TGTGCCAGCAGTGAAGAGGGTGCAGGGTACCTCGGGGAGCTGTTTTTT.

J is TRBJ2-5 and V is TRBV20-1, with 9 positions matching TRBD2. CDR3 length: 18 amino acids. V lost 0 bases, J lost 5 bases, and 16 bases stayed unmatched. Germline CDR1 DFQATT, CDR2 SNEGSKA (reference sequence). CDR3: CSARDLGSSGVSWETQYF. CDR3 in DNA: TGCAGTGCTAGAGACCTTGGGTCTAGCGGGGTTTCCTGGGAGACCCAGTACTTC.

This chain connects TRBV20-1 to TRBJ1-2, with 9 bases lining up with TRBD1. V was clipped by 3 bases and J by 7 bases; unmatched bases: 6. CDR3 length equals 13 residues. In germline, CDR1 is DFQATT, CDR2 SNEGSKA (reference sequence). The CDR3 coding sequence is TGCAGTGCTAGCGAAGGACAGGGGACTGGCTACACCTTC. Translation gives CSASEGQGTGYTF.

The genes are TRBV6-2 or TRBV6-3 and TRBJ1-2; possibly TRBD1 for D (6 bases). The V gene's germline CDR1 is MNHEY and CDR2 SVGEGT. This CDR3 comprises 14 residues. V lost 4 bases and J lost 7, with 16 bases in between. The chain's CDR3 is CASSSSPGVVGYTF. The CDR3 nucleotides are TGTGCCAGCAGTTCCAGCCCAGGGGTGGTTGGCTACACCTTC.

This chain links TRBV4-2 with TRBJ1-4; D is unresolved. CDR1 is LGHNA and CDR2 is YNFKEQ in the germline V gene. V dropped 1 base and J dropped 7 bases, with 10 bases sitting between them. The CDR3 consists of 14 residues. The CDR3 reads CASSQGGMGEKLFF. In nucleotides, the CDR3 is TGTGCCAGCAGCCAAGGGGGAATGGGTGAAAAACTGTTTTTT.

The CDR3, as DNA: TGCAGTGCTCAGGGGGCGCCCCCTCCCTTATCCTACAATGAGCAGTTCTTC. This gives the protein CSAQGAPPPLSYNEQFF. The chain couples TRBV20-1 to TRBJ2-1, with 8 bases matching TRBD1. The V segment lost 5 bases and the J segment 1 base; nucleotides outside the gene matches: 13. CDR1 DFQATT and CDR2 SNEGSKA come from the germline V gene (reference sequence). This CDR3 contains 17 residues.

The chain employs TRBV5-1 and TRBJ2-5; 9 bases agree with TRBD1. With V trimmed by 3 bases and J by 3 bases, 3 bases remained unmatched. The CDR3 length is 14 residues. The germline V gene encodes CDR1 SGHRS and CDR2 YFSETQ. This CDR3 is CASSWTGVKETQYF. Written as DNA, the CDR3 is TGCGCCAGCAGCTGGACAGGGGTTAAAGAGACCCAGTACTTC.

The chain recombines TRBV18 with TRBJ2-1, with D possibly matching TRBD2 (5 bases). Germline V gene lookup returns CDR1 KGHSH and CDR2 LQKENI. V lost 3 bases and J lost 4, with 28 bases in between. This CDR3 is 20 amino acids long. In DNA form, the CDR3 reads TGTGCCAGCTCACCTAAGATTAAAGCGGACTCAGGCTTTCCTTACAATGAGCAGTTCTTC. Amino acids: CASSPKIKADSGFPYNEQFF. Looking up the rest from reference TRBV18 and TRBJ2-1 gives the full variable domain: NAGVMQNPRHLVRRRGQEARLRCSPMKGHSHVYWYRQLPEEGLKFMVYLQKENIIDESGMPKERFSAEFPKEGPSILRIQQVVRGDSAAYFCASSPKIKADSGFPYNEQFFGPGTRLTVL.

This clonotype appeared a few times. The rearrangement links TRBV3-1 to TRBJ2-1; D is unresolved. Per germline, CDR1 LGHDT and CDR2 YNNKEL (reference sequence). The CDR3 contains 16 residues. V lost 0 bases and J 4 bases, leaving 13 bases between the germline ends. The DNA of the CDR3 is TGTGCCAGCAGCCAAGATGACTTAAACTCTTACAATGAGCAGTTCTTC. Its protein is CASSQDDLNSYNEQFF.

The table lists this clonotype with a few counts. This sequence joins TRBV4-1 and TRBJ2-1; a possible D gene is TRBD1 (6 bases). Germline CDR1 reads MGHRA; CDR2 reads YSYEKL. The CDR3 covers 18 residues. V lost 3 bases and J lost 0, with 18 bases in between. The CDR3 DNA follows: TGCGCCAGCAGCCACGATCACCGGACAGCGAGCTCCTACAATGAGCAGTTCTTC. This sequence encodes CASSHDHRTASSYNEQFF.

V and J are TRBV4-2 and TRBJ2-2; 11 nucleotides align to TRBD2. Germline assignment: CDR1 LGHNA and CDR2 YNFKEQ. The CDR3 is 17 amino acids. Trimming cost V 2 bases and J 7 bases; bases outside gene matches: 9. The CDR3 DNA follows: TGTGCCAGCAGCCAACTAGCGGGGGGCCTCGGGGACGGGGAGCTGTTTTTT. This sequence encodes CASSQLAGGLGDGELFF.

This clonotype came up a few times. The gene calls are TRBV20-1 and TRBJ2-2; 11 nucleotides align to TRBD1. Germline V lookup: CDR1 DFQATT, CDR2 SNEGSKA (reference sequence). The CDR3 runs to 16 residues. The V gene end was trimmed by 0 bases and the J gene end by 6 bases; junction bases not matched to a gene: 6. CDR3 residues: CSARERDRGGAGELFF. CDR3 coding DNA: TGCAGTGCTAGAGAGAGGGACAGGGGGGGTGCCGGGGAGCTGTTTTTT.

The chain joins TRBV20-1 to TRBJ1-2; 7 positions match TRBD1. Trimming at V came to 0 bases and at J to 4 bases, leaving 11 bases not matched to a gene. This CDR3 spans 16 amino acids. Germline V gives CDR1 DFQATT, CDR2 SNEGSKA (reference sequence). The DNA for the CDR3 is TGCAGTGCTAGAGATCCAGACTCAGGGGGTCTCTATGGCTACACCTTC. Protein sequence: CSARDPDSGGLYGYTF.

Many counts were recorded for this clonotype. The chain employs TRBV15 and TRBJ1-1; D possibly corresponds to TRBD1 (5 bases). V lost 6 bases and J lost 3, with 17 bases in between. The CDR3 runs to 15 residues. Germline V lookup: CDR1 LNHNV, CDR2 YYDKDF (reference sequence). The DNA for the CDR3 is TGTGCCACCAGTGGGACGCAATCGGTGGACACTGAAGCTTTCTTT. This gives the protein CATSGTQSVDTEAFF.

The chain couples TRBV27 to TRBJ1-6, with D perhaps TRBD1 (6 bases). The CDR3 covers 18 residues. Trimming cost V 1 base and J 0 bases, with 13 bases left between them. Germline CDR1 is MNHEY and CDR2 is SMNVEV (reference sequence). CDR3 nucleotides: TGTGCCAGCAGTTTATATCCGCAGGGGATCTCCTATAATTCACCCCTCCACTTT. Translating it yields CASSLYPQGISYNSPLHF.

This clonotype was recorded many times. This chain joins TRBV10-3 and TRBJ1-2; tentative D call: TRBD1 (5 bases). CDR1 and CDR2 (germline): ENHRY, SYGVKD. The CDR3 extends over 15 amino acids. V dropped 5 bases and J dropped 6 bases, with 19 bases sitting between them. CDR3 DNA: TGTGCCATCAGTACCTGGGACGGCCGCCCCGATGGCTACACCTTC. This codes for CAISTWDGRPDGYTF.